These 9 T cell receptor beta chains originate from one sample sequenced in a study of molecular identifiers for immune sequencing clone quantification. Using its own MiXCR run on the PCR reads, TCRdb lists one record per CDR3 protein. The repertoire consists of roughly 630,000 distinct CDR3 sequences, with over 25% occurring once and the leading ten covering about 0.84%. Input material: naive CD8+ T cells from blood, with Jurkat cell RNA spiked in. Subset reported: FACS-sorted CD8+CD4-CCR7+CD45RA+ naive T cells. These receptors all stem from a human donor in good health. Some libraries in this study had Jurkat cell RNA spiked in.

This clonotype was observed a handful of times. The rearrangement links TRBV27 to TRBJ2-7; TRBD2 aligns across 8 bases. The junction had 9 bases not matched to a gene; V was cut back by 5 bases and J by 3 bases. CDR1 is MNHEY, CDR2 SMNVEV, per germline (reference sequence). The CDR3 is made up of 15 amino acids. CDR3 in amino acids: CASSAEASGYYEQYF. CDR3 nucleotides: TGTGCCAGCAGTGCCGAAGCTAGCGGGTACTACGAGCAGTACTTC.

The chain carries TRBV20-1 and TRBJ1-2, with D perhaps matching TRBD1 (5 bases). Germline loops: CDR1 DFQATT, CDR2 SNEGSKA (reference sequence). CDR3 length equals 15 residues. V was cut by 6 bases and J by 0 bases, with 17 bases left in between. In DNA form, the CDR3 reads TGCAGTGCGCCCACAGGAGGCGGATCTAACTATGGCTACACCTTC. Translating gives CSAPTGGGSNYGYTF.

This clonotype was detected many times. The chain employs TRBV2 and TRBJ1-2; the D gene is possibly TRBD1 (6 bases). The germline V and J ends were trimmed by 2 bases and 2 bases, with 12 bases remaining between them. There are 15 residues in the CDR3. Looked up from germline, CDR1 is SNHLY and CDR2 is FYNNEI. The CDR3 nucleotides are TGTGCCAGCAGTGAATCCGGGGGCACGAACTATGGCTACACCTTC. Translated: CASSESGGTNYGYTF.

The chain uses TRBV7-2 and TRBJ1-1; 7 bases map to TRBD1. With 11 bases clipped from V and 0 bases from J, the junction kept 12 bases outside the gene matches. From germline, CDR1 is SGHTA and CDR2 FQGNSA. The CDR3 consists of 15 residues. The CDR3, as DNA: TGTGCCCGCAACCGCCGGGACAGACTGAACACTGAAGCTTTCTTT. Translating gives CARNRRDRLNTEAFF.

Concerning this clonotype: The CDR3 does not close with the conserved phenylalanine or tryptophan, likely indicating a read error. The chain has TRBV2 and TRBJ2-7; TRBD2 is a possible D gene (5 bases). The ends were cut back, 0 bases at V and 3 bases at J, with 12 bases in the middle. The CDR3 has 15 residues. In germline, CDR1 is SNHLY, CDR2 FYNNEI. CDR3 in amino acids: CASSEATFSGYEQYL. CDR3 nucleotides: TGTGCCAGCAGTGAAGCGACCTTCAGCGGCTACGAGCAGTACCTC.

The chain combines TRBV7-9 with TRBJ2-7; D not certain. Trimming took off 5 bases at V and 2 bases at J, with 10 bases between the two ends. The CDR3 runs 13 residues. Germline-derived CDR1 and CDR2 are SEHNR and FQNEAQ (reference sequence). The CDR3: CASSPFLTYEQYF. CDR3 sequence (DNA): TGTGCCAGCAGCCCTTTCCTCACCTACGAGCAGTACTTC.

Turning to this clonotype: It may be a read error: a sequence one base away is much more abundant. This chain links TRBV7-2 with TRBJ2-5, with D possibly TRBD1 on 5 matching bases. The germline V gene has CDR1 SGHTA and CDR2 FQGNSA. The V and J ends lost 5 bases and 3 bases respectively, with 13 bases between them. The CDR3 loop spans 14 amino acids. Here the CDR3 DNA reads TGTGCCAGCAGCCTTCGCAGGGCAGAAGAGACCCAGTACTTC. Amino acid sequence: CASSLRRAEETQYF.

This clonotype appeared a few times. The chain combines TRBV7-9 with TRBJ2-7, with D unclear. This CDR3 region has 13 residues. Germline V gene data show CDR1 as SEHNR and CDR2 as FQNEAQ (reference sequence). The CDR3 is CASSGQSSYEQYF. CDR3 nucleotide sequence: TGTGCTAGTTCGGGTCAGAGCTCCTACGAGCAGTACTTC.

A few counts support this clonotype. The rearrangement links TRBV20-1 to TRBJ2-1; the D is unclear. The CDR3 has 10 amino acids. Trimming left V 4 bases short and J 4 bases short, with 2 bases between. Germline V gene lookup returns CDR1 DFQATT and CDR2 SNEGSKA (reference sequence). CDR3 amino acids: CSAKYNEQFF. The CDR3, as DNA: TGCAGTGCTAAATACAATGAGCAGTTCTTC.